These 26 T cell receptor beta chains were all obtained from the same sample, sequenced in a study of T cells expressing NK-cell markers. For each CDR3 protein, TCRdb gives one entry from its re-call of the 5' RACE reads, without DNA. The sample includes about 260,000 distinct CDR3 sequences. Sequences were obtained from blood T cells: a sorted CD56 or NKG2C T cell subset, CD4+ or CD8+ T cells, or bulk PBMC T cells (not recorded which). These receptor sequences come from a man aged 18 to 30 in good health.

The chain employs TRBV15 and TRBJ2-5. The germline gives CDR1 LNHNV, CDR2 YYDKDF (reference sequence). The CDR3 length is 15 residues. CDR3 sequence reads: CATSRAYGTQETQYF.

The chain couples TRBV6-1 to TRBJ2-7; the D gene TCRdb calls, TRBD1, cannot be checked with no DNA. The CDR3 extends over 17 amino acids. In germline, CDR1 is MNHNS, CDR2 SASEGT. The CDR3 sequence: CASRTGGSIVGTYEQYF.

The chain joins TRBV29-1 to TRBJ1-2. This CDR3 is built from 12 residues. Germline CDR1 is SQVTM and CDR2 is ANQGSEA. CDR3 residues: CSVRGQVGGYTF.

The V call is TRBV12-3 or TRBV12-4, the J call TRBJ2-1; no DNA is available, so the TRBD1 call from TCRdb remains unchecked. The CDR3 length is 16 residues. The CDR3 is CASSLGQGASYNEQFF.

The chain is built from TRBV29-1 and TRBJ2-7; TCRdb indicates TRBD1, and absent DNA this call remains unverified. The CDR3 is made up of 14 amino acids. Germline-derived CDR1 and CDR2 are SQVTM and ANQGSEA. The CDR3 is CSVSGRTNSYEQYF.

This CDR3 reads CASSSSSGLAGERDTQYF. The rearrangement links TRBV6-5 to TRBJ2-3; TCRdb picks TRBD2, but there is no DNA to check that call. The CDR3 consists of 18 residues. Per the germline V gene, CDR1 is MNHEY and CDR2 is SVGAGI.

The chain recombines TRBV20-1 with TRBJ2-1; as DNA is missing, the TRBD1 call by TCRdb cannot be tested. Germline lookup yields CDR1 DFQATT and CDR2 SNEGSKA (reference sequence). There are 15 residues in the CDR3. CDR3 sequence reads: CSAAGRGGNPREQFF.

The J gene is TRBJ2-3, the V gene TRBV7-8. This CDR3 contains 13 residues. Germline CDR1 and CDR2: SGHVS and FQNEAQ. This chain's CDR3 is CASSLVDTDTQYF.

The chain joins TRBV11-2 to TRBJ2-1; checking the TCRdb D call of TRBD1 is not possible without DNA. There are 15 residues in the CDR3. Looked up from germline, CDR1 is SGHAT and CDR2 is FQNNGV. The CDR3 sequence is CASSVWGRVENEQFF.

The chain employs TRBV9 and TRBJ1-6. Germline-derived CDR1 and CDR2 are SGDLS and YYNGEE. This CDR3 contains 12 residues. The CDR3 protein is CASSPQDSPLHF.

J is TRBJ2-3 and V is TRBV28; with no DNA, the TCRdb D assignment of TRBD2 cannot be verified. This CDR3 has 16 amino acids. In germline, CDR1 is MDHEN, CDR2 SYDVKM. CDR3: CASSFSQGRGADTQYF.

This chain links TRBV11-3 with TRBJ2-5. Germline V gives CDR1 SGHNT, CDR2 YENEEA. There are 14 residues in the CDR3. This CDR3 reads CASSLSGLQETQYF. The entire variable domain, with the rest obtained from reference TRBV11-3 and TRBJ2-5, is as follows: EAGVVQSPRYKIIEKKQPVAFWCNPISGHNTLYWYLQNLGQGPELLIRYENEEAVDDSQLPKDRFSAERLKGVDSTLKIQPAELGDSAVYLCASSLSGLQETQYFGPGTRLLVL.

V is TRBV12-3 or TRBV12-4 and J is TRBJ1-1. The CDR3 runs 14 residues. CDR3 residues: CASSLGLWDTEAFF.

The chain couples TRBV6-1 to TRBJ1-2; TCRdb lists TRBD1, though no DNA is available to test this call. This CDR3 comprises 17 residues. Germline assignment: CDR1 MNHNS and CDR2 SASEGT. The CDR3 loop is CASRPRDRGAHFYGYTF.

The rearrangement joins TRBV7-2 to TRBJ2-7. CDR1 is SGHTA, CDR2 FQGNSA, per germline. The CDR3 is 14 residues long. The CDR3 loop reads CASSLVREAYEQYF.

This chain uses TRBV7-2 with TRBJ2-1. CDR1 is SGHTA and CDR2 is FQGNSA in the germline V gene. The CDR3 loop spans 15 amino acids. This chain's CDR3 is CASSFDRKSYNEQFF. The full variable domain, in which reference TRBV7-2 and TRBJ2-1 provide the parts outside the CDR3, is GAGVSQSPSNKVTEKGKDVELRCDPISGHTALYWYRQSLGQGLEFLIYFQGNSAPDKSGLPSDRFSAERTGGSVSTLTIQRTQQEDSAVYLCASSFDRKSYNEQFFGPGTRLTVL.

The chain is built from TRBV20-1 and TRBJ2-1. This CDR3 is 15 amino acids long. Germline CDR1 is DFQATT and CDR2 is SNEGSKA (reference sequence). CDR3 protein: CSAITFISSYNEQFF.

The CDR3 protein is CASSLAAGGPFEQYF. The rearrangement joins TRBV12-3 or TRBV12-4 to TRBJ2-7; TCRdb's D gene call, TRBD2, goes unchecked for lack of DNA. The CDR3 extends over 15 amino acids.

The CDR3 sequence is CASSLAGHPLRTDTQYF. V and J are TRBV7-2 and TRBJ2-3; TCRdb calls TRBD1, which cannot be checked without DNA. The CDR3 contains 17 residues. Germline V gene sequence: CDR1 SGHTA, CDR2 FQGNSA.

The chain employs TRBV10-3 and TRBJ2-2; TCRdb's D call of TRBD1 is untestable without DNA. The CDR3 is made up of 14 amino acids. Germline CDR1 and CDR2: ENHRY and SYGVKD. CDR3: CAISGTEGVGELFF.

J is TRBJ1-2 and V is TRBV5-5; absent DNA, TCRdb's TRBD1 call cannot be checked. Germline values: CDR1 SGHKS, CDR2 YYEKEE (reference sequence). CDR3 length: 16 residues. CDR3 loop: CASSLALGTPNYGYTF.

The rearrangement links TRBV18 to TRBJ2-1; the D gene TCRdb calls, TRBD2, cannot be checked with no DNA. The CDR3 has 12 residues. Germline CDR1 and CDR2: KGHSH and LQKENI. CDR3 region: CASSPEREQQFF.

This chain connects TRBV20-1 to TRBJ2-5; the TRBD2 assignment by TCRdb is unverifiable without DNA. This CDR3 has 15 amino acids. Germline V gene sequence: CDR1 DFQATT, CDR2 SNEGSKA (reference sequence). CDR3 amino acids: CSATPASGRSETQYF.

This sequence joins TRBV12-3 or TRBV12-4 and TRBJ2-3; TCRdb reports TRBD1, a call that lacks DNA to check it against. The CDR3 is 17 amino acids. The CDR3: CASSPNNRVRTLDTQYF.

The chain recombines TRBV10-3 with TRBJ2-1; TCRdb names TRBD2, which stays unverified in the absence of DNA. The length of the CDR3 is 13 residues. The germline gives CDR1 ENHRY, CDR2 SYGVKD. The CDR3 here is CAISEKGRILQFF.

The chain combines TRBV5-1 with TRBJ2-1; TCRdb's D call of TRBD1 is untestable without DNA. The CDR3 is made up of 15 amino acids. Germline assignment: CDR1 SGHRS and CDR2 YFSETQ. The CDR3 reads CASSLAPSQNNEQFF. Drawing the rest from reference TRBV5-1 and TRBJ2-1, the complete variable domain is KAGVTQTPRYLIKTRGQQVTLSCSPISGHRSVSWYQQTPGQGLQFLFEYFSETQRNKGNFPGRFSGRQFSNSRSEMNVSTLELGDSALYLCASSLAPSQNNEQFFGPGTRLTVL.